This TCR beta chain derives from a study of lymphopenia after photon versus proton radiotherapy. The table lists this clone with a few counts. CDR3 size: 14 residues. Germline V gives CDR1 SGHTA, CDR2 FQGNSA. Trimming took 5 bases from V and 5 from J; bases not matched to a gene: 2. Clones were sequenced by immunoSEQ multiplex PCR, and TCRdb holds only the in-frame ones, with some missing. The repertoire includes approximately 170,000 clones, around 85% of them detected once, and about 4.3% sits in the top ten. This receptor was identified in a man aged 45-60 years with gastric cancer. This specimen was peripheral blood, taken from a patient treated with photon-based radiotherapy. The chain recombines TRBV7-2 with TRBJ2-2, with TRBD2 matching 10 bases. Here the CDR3 reads CASSLGLATGELFF. As DNA, the CDR3 is TGTGCCAGCAGCCTGGGACTAGCGACCGGGGAGCTGTTTTTT.